This T cell receptor beta chain was identified in a study of shared clonotypes between healthy human individuals (dated by TCRdb to about 2020). Broadly, across the study: A few men and a couple of women, aged 18 to 49 years, made up the cohort. For each donor, three plates each were used for CD4 naive and CD4 memory, two plates were used for CD8 naive, and one plate was used for CD8 memory. Blood TCR repertoires of about 5 healthy adults were deeply sequenced to estimate repertoire size and the extent of clonotype sharing between individuals. Different laboratories and diverse techniques were used to prepare libraries and sequence TCR repertoires, to increase sequencing depth and limit assay-specific biases. Per donor, leukapheresis produced somewhere between about 0.9 and 9 billion PBMCs.

The paper's findings and limits, for the study overall: Sampling was limited to blood, and TCR repertoires in tissue likely differ from TCR repertoires in blood. Pairwise subsampling led to the expectation that sequencing depth would affect the degree of clonotype sharing among donors. Estimated clonotype richness was generally larger for naive than for memory subsets. The genetic and exposure-history diversity represented was limited by the small number of donors. Sharing across several donors was observed for around 5% of naive CD4, 3% to 3.5% of naive CD8, 2% to 2.5% of memory CD4, and roughly 0.4% of memory CD8 clonotypes. Clonotypes shared by all four sorted-subset donors showed higher generation probabilities than non-shared clonotypes. Even with the large sequencing depth, rarefaction of the sorted-subset datasets indicated that sequencing was incomplete.

The donors were healthy, HIV-negative adults who had no recently reported acute infections or vaccinations. Every donor was a Caucasian adult living in Nashville, Tennessee, USA. CD4+ T cells were enriched by magnetic negative selection, after which naive cells were positively selected on CD45RA and the negative fraction was taken as the memory subset. Blood was obtained by leukapheresis, after which PBMCs were separated by Ficoll-Histopaque density gradient centrifugation and cryopreserved in liquid nitrogen vapor phase. Analytical flow cytometry was used to check the purity and quantity of every magnetically sorted T cell population. From each sorted fraction, genomic DNA was isolated and quantified by UV absorbance on a Nanodrop 2000c. TCR CDR3 regions were amplified from genomic DNA by multiplex PCR using the deep immunoSEQ assay. Extracted genomic DNA from each cell subset was distributed evenly across all wells of several immunoSEQ 96-well plates, and each plate was treated as a replicate. Each replicate PCR for sorted subsets received around 200 ng genomic DNA, equal to about 30,000 T cell genomes. The purified libraries were quantified using a Qubit 3.0 fluorometer, sized with a Bioanalyzer 2100, and then quantified again using the KAPA Library Quantification kit. Every immunoSEQ 96-well plate was sequenced on a dedicated single-read 150-cycle Illumina NextSeq 550 flow cell. The published analysis was carried out like this. Because the immunoSEQ output held only junctional sequences and lacked quality scores, the filtering could not match the filtering applied to full-length reads. To assign V/J genes and CDR3, sequences were annotated using PyIR, a Python wrapper for IgBLAST v1.9, with IMGT germline references. Reads with weak V/J assignments (E-value above 1e-6), missing CDR3, stop codons, out-of-frame junctions, or ambiguous translated residues were removed. A V3J clonotype was defined by an identical inferred V gene, J gene, and CDR3 amino acid sequence. The percentage overlap between two repertoires was calculated by dividing the number of shared unique clonotypes by the size of the smaller repertoire. Richness of each repertoire was evaluated using RTK rarefaction, the Chao1 estimator, and Recon v2.1 estimates of unobserved clonotypes. For all TCRbeta clonotypes obtained by the gDNA method from several donors, generation probabilities were computed with OLGA. The table was pulled from immuneACCESS by TCRdb, which kept in-frame rearrangements only. Such tables lose some clones; where checked, under half of the loss comes from unresolved V genes, and the rest has no known cause. V and J calls and clone size come straight from that table; D and trimming were deduced from the DNA. For this sample the table gives approximately 640,000 clones, of which about 78% were detected only once. The top ten constitute 1.8% of the sample.

About this clone itself: There is no known antigen for this receptor. Base qualities were left out, and no much larger clone turns up one base away.

The CDR3 runs 14 residues from the cysteine to the phenylalanine. The sequence is cut down to CDR3 DNA, 42 bases in frame from base 1. The germline V gene encodes CDR1 LNHDA and CDR2 SQIVND (reference sequence). The junction carries 10 bases between V and J, which are trimmed by 3 bases and 5 bases respectively. Sequencing was carried out using memory CD4+ T cells sorted from blood. In the paper's terms, the cell subset or site label means: CD45RA-negative fraction. The sequence is built from TRBV19 and TRBJ2-2; TRBD1 is a weak D gene call, 5 bases matching. The TCR sequence derives from a young woman in good health. The CDR3 loop reads CASSMAGYTGELFF. The nucleotide sequence is TGTGCCAGTAGTATGGCAGGGTATACCGGGGAGCTGTTTTTT.